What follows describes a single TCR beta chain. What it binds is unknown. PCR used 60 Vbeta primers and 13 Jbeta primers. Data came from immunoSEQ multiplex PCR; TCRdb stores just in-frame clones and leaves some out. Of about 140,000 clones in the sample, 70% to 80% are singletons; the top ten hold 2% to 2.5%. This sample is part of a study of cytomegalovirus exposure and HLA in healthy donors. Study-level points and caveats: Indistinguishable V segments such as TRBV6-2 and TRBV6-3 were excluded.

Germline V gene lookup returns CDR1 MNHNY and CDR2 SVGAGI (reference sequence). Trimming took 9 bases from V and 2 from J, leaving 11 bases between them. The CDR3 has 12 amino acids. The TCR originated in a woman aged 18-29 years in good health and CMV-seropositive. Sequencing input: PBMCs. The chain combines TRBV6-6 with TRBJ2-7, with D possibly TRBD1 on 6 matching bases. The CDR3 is CASGTRPYEQYF. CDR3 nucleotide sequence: TGTGCCAGTGGGACAAGACCCTACGAGCAGTACTTC.